This TCR beta chain originates from a study of CD8+ T cells in alopecia areata (dated by TCRdb to the late 2010s). For the study in its entirety: In both human patients and the C3H/HeJ mouse model, the study applied high-throughput TCRbeta sequencing to look at T cell clonal expansion in alopecia areata. Human TCRbeta sequencing covered scalp tissue and sorted CD4+ and CD8+ peripheral blood T cells from patchy and totalis/universalis alopecia areata patients and healthy controls. Clonality in the scalp was compared among normal scalp (n=4), patchy alopecia areata scalp (n=8), and alopecia totalis/universalis scalp (n=8). The RNA source kit depended on sample type: the PAXgene miRNA kit for fixed scalp, the miRNeasy kit for PBMCs, and the RNeasy kit for mouse skin. Amplification of TCRbeta CDR3 regions was done by immunoSEQ multiplex PCR using 35 Vbeta forward primers and 13 Jbeta reverse primers.

V is pruned by 5 bases and J by 5 bases, leaving 14 bases of the junction without a gene match. There are 16 amino acids in the CDR3, from cysteine to phenylalanine inclusive. Only the CDR3 part of the read is kept: 48 bases, read in frame from the first base. Via the germline V gene (reference sequence), CDR1 is PRHDT and CDR2 FYEKMQ. PBMCs were isolated by density centrifugation and stained for CD3, CD4 and CD8, and CD4+ and CD8+ T cells were sorted on a FACSAria. Scalp biopsies and blood samples were provided by unaffected controls. Findings and caveats that apply to the study as a whole: Unlike mouse skin, which is dominated by gammadelta T cells, normal human skin has resident alphabeta T cells that are also sequenced, and this complicates analysis of the scalp TCR repertoire. Shared TCR sequences between patients were less evident than in mice, which may be partly attributable to HLA diversity in the patient population. Compared with normal scalp, lesional scalp had higher clonality and more expanded CD8+ clones, particularly in alopecia totalis/universalis, a pattern that suggests antigenic drive.

The sample holds one count of this clone. What antigen it recognizes has not been identified. No base-level quality is on record; no much larger clone is a single base apart. The library was generated by the immunoSEQ multiplex PCR assay. RNA was extracted from all samples and reverse transcribed into cDNA as template for TCR sequencing. First-strand cDNA was synthesized with SuperScript III using a 2:1 mix of oligo-dT and random hexamers. A synthetic immune receptor repertoire was used to gauge amplification bias, and whatever bias remained was removed computationally. The original pipeline was this. After raw reads were preprocessed to remove errors, the CDR3 was defined following IMGT conventions as running from the conserved cysteine to phenylalanine. Clonality was computed as 1 minus the Shannon entropy, with the entropy normalized by log2 of the number of productive unique TCRs. Scalp TCRbeta sequences were cross-referenced with sorted blood CD4 and CD8 repertoires so that the CD4 or CD8 identity of scalp clones could be inferred. TCRdb took over this immuneACCESS table, retaining in-frame rearrangements with V and J assigned. Such tables are incomplete; in checked studies, under half of the missing clones stem from an unresolved V gene, and the remainder is unexplained. V and J calls and clone size come straight from that table; D and trimming were deduced from the DNA. In all, the sample holds 200,000 or so clones, and roughly 56% of those were seen once. The ten most abundant clones make up around 5.1% of the sample.

The chain was built from TRBV13 and TRBJ1-1; the central 7 bases match TRBD1. This sequence originates from a human donor in good health. Input material: CD8+ T cells sorted from blood. This receptor carries the CDR3 CASSPSTTGRYTEAFF. The sequenced DNA: TGTGCCAGCAGCCCTTCTACGACAGGGAGATATACTGAAGCTTTCTTT.